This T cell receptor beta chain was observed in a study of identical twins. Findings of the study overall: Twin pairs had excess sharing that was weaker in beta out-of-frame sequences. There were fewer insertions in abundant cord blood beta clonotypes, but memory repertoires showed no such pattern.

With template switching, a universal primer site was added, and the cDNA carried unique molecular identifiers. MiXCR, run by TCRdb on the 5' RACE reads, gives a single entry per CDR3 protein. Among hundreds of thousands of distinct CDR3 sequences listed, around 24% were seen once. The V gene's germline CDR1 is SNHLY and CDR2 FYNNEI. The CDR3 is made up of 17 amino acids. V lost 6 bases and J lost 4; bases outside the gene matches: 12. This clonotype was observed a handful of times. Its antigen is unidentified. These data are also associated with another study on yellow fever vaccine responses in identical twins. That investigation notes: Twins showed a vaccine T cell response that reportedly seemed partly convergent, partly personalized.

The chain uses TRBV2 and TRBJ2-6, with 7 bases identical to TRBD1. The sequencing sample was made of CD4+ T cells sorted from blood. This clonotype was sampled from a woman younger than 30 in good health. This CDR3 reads CASSIRQGLFGANVLTF. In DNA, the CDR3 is TGTGCCAGCAGCATCAGACAGGGCCTATTCGGGGCCAACGTCCTGACTTTC.